A single sample gave rise to the 26 T cell receptor beta chains below, sequenced in a study of a mutant IDH1 vaccine in newly diagnosed glioma. Data came from immunoSEQ multiplex PCR; TCRdb stores just in-frame clones and leaves some out. The top ten hold 5.5% of the sample, which has about 120,000 clones, around 77% seen once. Specified time point: week 11, during vaccination. The vaccine gave 300 ug of a 20-mer mutant IDH1 peptide subcutaneously per dose. Antigens for these TCRs are unknown. The starting material was PBMCs, obtained from a glioma patient whose treatment included an IDH1 peptide vaccine. These receptors were collected from a man aged 40-50 years with glioma.

The V gene is TRBV6-5, the J gene TRBJ1-5; possibly TRBD1 for D (6 bases). This CDR3 contains 14 residues. Germline V gene lookup returns CDR1 MNHEY and CDR2 SVGAGI. V dropped 3 bases and J dropped 5 bases, with 11 bases sitting between them. The CDR3 region is CASSYGGGDQPQHF. In DNA form, the CDR3 reads TGTGCCAGCAGTTATGGGGGCGGTGATCAGCCCCAGCATTTT.

The CDR3 region is CASSEGQPLLGGNTIYF. CDR3 nucleotides: TGCGCCAGCAGTGAAGGACAGCCTCTATTGGGTGGAAACACCATATATTTT. The rearrangement joins TRBV5-1 to TRBJ1-3; possible D gene TRBD1, 6 bases. Trimming stripped 5 bases from V and 3 bases from J, with 21 bases between. Germline V gene lookup returns CDR1 SGHRS and CDR2 YFSETQ. This CDR3 comprises 17 residues.

The rearrangement uses TRBV5-1 and TRBJ1-1, with D perhaps TRBD1 (5 bases). CDR1 is SGHRS and CDR2 is YFSETQ in the germline V gene. V was clipped by 1 base and J by 2 bases, with 12 bases between them. This CDR3 spans 15 amino acids. CDR3 coding DNA: TGCGCCAGCAGCTTGATGTGGGGCGGAAACACTGAAGCTTTCTTT. Translation: CASSLMWGGNTEAFF.

The chain combines TRBV28 with TRBJ2-1; D remains unclear. CDR3 length equals 14 residues. Germline CDR1 MDHEN, CDR2 SYDVKM. Trimming removed 7 bases at V and 4 bases at J, with 14 bases between. CDR3 region: CASTGPANYNEQFF. The CDR3 DNA is TGTGCCAGCACCGGCCCCGCCAATTACAATGAGCAGTTCTTC.

To note about this clone: Additional DNA sequences in this sample encode the identical CDR3. The chain is built from TRBV6-5 and TRBJ2-3; 8 bases fit TRBD2. CDR1 MNHEY and CDR2 SVGAGI come from the germline V gene. This CDR3 has 15 amino acids. Losses at the gene ends were 2 bases for V and 3 bases for J; bases not matched to a gene: 4. The CDR3 DNA sequence: TGTGCCAGCAGTTACGGCGGCGGGAGGACAGATACGCAGTATTTT. Residues: CASSYGGGRTDTQYF.

This CDR3 reads CAWSPTGLGYNEQFF. The CDR3 DNA follows: TGTGCCTGGAGCCCTACAGGGTTGGGGTACAATGAGCAGTTCTTC. The rearrangement links TRBV30 to TRBJ2-1, with D perhaps matching TRBD1 (6 bases). V lost 3 bases to trimming and J lost 4 bases, with 16 bases between them. Germline V gives CDR1 GTSNPN, CDR2 SVGIG (reference sequence). This CDR3 contains 15 residues.

V usage is TRBV27 and J usage is TRBJ1-2; 7 bases are shared with TRBD1. In germline, CDR1 is MNHEY, CDR2 SMNVEV (reference sequence). There are 13 residues in the CDR3. The J segment lost 6 bases and the V segment lost 2 bases, leaving 3 bases of the junction unmatched. This CDR3 is CASSLMTGNGYTF. In DNA form, the CDR3 reads TGTGCCAGCAGTTTAATGACAGGGAATGGCTACACCTTC.

The CDR3 DNA sequence: TGTGCCAGCAGCTTAGAGCCGGCAACTAATGAAAAACTGTTTTTT. Residues: CASSLEPATNEKLFF. This rearrangement joins TRBV7-8 to TRBJ1-4; D is ambiguous. The ends were cut back, 1 base at V and 0 bases at J, with 6 bases in the middle. This CDR3 is built from 15 residues. In germline, CDR1 is SGHVS, CDR2 FQNEAQ.

The chain carries TRBV28 and TRBJ2-5, with 9 bases fitting TRBD2. Per the germline V gene, CDR1 is MDHEN and CDR2 is SYDVKM. The V gene end was trimmed by 3 bases and the J gene end by 2 bases; junction bases not matched to a gene: 1. CDR3 length: 14 residues. The CDR3, as DNA: TGTGCCAGCAGTTTGGCGGGAGGGCAAGAGACCCAGTACTTC. Protein product: CASSLAGGQETQYF.

The chain links TRBV7-9 to TRBJ1-2, with 8 bases lining up with TRBD1. J lost 5 bases, V lost 1 base, and 3 bases had no gene match. CDR3 size: 14 residues. Germline lookup yields CDR1 SEHNR and CDR2 FQNEAQ (reference sequence). CDR3 residues: CASSLVGQVYGYTF. CDR3 nucleotide sequence: TGTGCCAGCAGCTTAGTGGGACAGGTTTATGGCTACACCTTC.

Here the CDR3 reads CASSLAPDINEQFF. In DNA form, the CDR3 reads TGCGCCAGCAGCTTGGCCCCTGACATCAATGAGCAGTTCTTC. V and J are TRBV5-1 and TRBJ2-1; D is unclear. V was clipped by 0 bases and J by 6 bases, with 10 bases between them. The CDR3 loop spans 14 amino acids. Germline V lookup: CDR1 SGHRS, CDR2 YFSETQ.

V and J are TRBV4-2 and TRBJ2-4; possible D gene TRBD2, 5 bases. Trimming stripped 0 bases from V and 1 base from J, with 10 bases between. The CDR3 runs to 16 residues. Per the germline V gene, CDR1 is LGHNA and CDR2 is YNFKEQ. The CDR3 coding sequence is TGTGCCAGCAGCCAAGAGGCGGGTCCGGCCAAAAACATTCAGTACTTC. It specifies CASSQEAGPAKNIQYF.

There are many counts of this clone. The chain has TRBV11-3 and TRBJ2-3; no reliable D call. V shed 1 base and J shed 6 bases, with 8 bases lying between them. Germline-derived CDR1 and CDR2 are SGHNT and YENEEA. This CDR3 is 13 amino acids long. The CDR3 nucleotides read TGTGCCAGCAGCTTAGCTCTCGCCGATACGCAGTATTTT. Translated: CASSLALADTQYF.

The chain employs TRBV5-4 and TRBJ1-2; TRBD1 matches at 8 bases. The length of the CDR3 is 14 residues. Germline CDR1 reads SGHNT; CDR2 reads YYREEE (reference sequence). V lost 4 bases, J lost 4 bases, and 6 bases stayed unmatched. CDR3: CASSDKDRVYGYTF. CDR3 bases: TGTGCCAGCAGCGATAAGGACAGGGTCTATGGCTACACCTTC.

This sequence joins TRBV4-1 and TRBJ2-3; unclear D gene. Germline CDR1 is MGHRA and CDR2 is YSYEKL. This CDR3 region has 18 residues. The ends were cut back, 0 bases at V and 3 bases at J, with 19 bases in the middle. The CDR3 loop reads CASSQEGAGAPPTDTQYF. CDR3 nucleotide sequence: TGCGCCAGCAGCCAAGAAGGAGCCGGTGCCCCCCCGACAGATACGCAGTATTTT.

This chain joins TRBV7-6 and TRBJ1-5; TRBD1 is a possible D gene (6 bases). Deletions cut 3 bases from V and 7 bases from J, with 19 bases between. The CDR3 contains 16 residues. Germline assignment: CDR1 SGHVS and CDR2 FNYEAQ. CDR3 sequence (DNA): TGTGCCAGCAGCTTGCTCCGCGGGGGGCGAGGGCAGCCCCAGCATTTT. Protein product: CASSLLRGGRGQPQHF.

The chain joins TRBV7-2 to TRBJ1-2, with D uncertain. Trimming pared 1 base from V and 4 bases from J, leaving 7 bases between. The length of the CDR3 is 13 residues. Germline values: CDR1 SGHTA, CDR2 FQGNSA. CDR3 region: CASSLGSPYGYTF. The CDR3 region has the DNA TGTGCCAGCAGCTTAGGATCACCCTATGGCTACACCTTC. The full variable domain, in which reference TRBV7-2 and TRBJ1-2 provide the parts outside the CDR3, is GAGVSQSPSNKVTEKGKDVELRCDPISGHTALYWYRQSLGQGLEFLIYFQGNSAPDKSGLPSDRFSAERTGGSVSTLTIQRTQQEDSAVYLCASSLGSPYGYTFGSGTRLTVV.

This clone was observed a handful of times. The rearrangement links TRBV2 to TRBJ1-5, with D possibly matching TRBD1 (5 bases). Deletions cut 3 bases from V and 1 base from J, with 7 bases between. CDR3 length: 14 residues. Looked up from germline, CDR1 is SNHLY and CDR2 is FYNNEI. The CDR3, as DNA: TGTGCCAGCAGTGACAGGGACAGCAATCAGCCCCAGCATTTT. Amino acid sequence: CASSDRDSNQPQHF. Full variable domain (remainder filled in from reference TRBV2 and TRBJ1-5): EPEVTQTPSHQVTQMGQEVILRCVPISNHLYFYWYRQILGQKVEFLVSFYNNEISEKSEIFDDQFSVERPDGSNFTLKIRSTKLEDSAMYFCASSDRDSNQPQHFGDGTRLSIL.

The CDR3 spells CASSATTDTQYF. The CDR3 bases are TGTGCCAGCAGCGCTACGACAGATACGCAGTATTTT. The J gene is TRBJ2-3, the V gene TRBV7-3; D is undetermined. CDR1 SGHTA and CDR2 FQGTGA come from the germline V gene. V was cut by 5 bases and J by 3 bases, with 6 bases left in between. CDR3 size: 12 residues.

The genes are TRBV10-3 and TRBJ1-1; D gene uncertain. The length of the CDR3 is 14 residues. The germline V and J ends were trimmed by 2 bases and 7 bases, with 14 bases remaining between them. The V gene's germline CDR1 is ENHRY and CDR2 SYGVKD. The CDR3 nucleotides read TGTGCCATCAGTGAGACGGATAGTTTGGTTGAAGCTTTCTTT. Its translation is CAISETDSLVEAFF.

The V gene is TRBV18, the J gene TRBJ2-7; no clear D gene. V lost 2 bases, J lost 5 bases, and 10 bases lay in between. CDR3 length: 13 residues. The V gene's germline CDR1 is KGHSH and CDR2 LQKENI. DNA for the CDR3: TGTGCCAGCTCACCAACTGCGGCAAACGAGCAGTACTTC. Amino acids: CASSPTAANEQYF. The entire variable domain, with the rest obtained from reference TRBV18 and TRBJ2-7, is as follows: NAGVMQNPRHLVRRRGQEARLRCSPMKGHSHVYWYRQLPEEGLKFMVYLQKENIIDESGMPKERFSAEFPKEGPSILRIQQVVRGDSAAYFCASSPTAANEQYFGPGTRLTVT.

For the CDR3, the DNA is TGTGCCAGCAGCCCCCGGGGGGCGGGCAATCAGCCCCAGCATTTT. The encoded protein is CASSPRGAGNQPQHF. The V call is TRBV5-5, the J call TRBJ1-5; the D gene is possibly TRBD1 (6 bases). The CDR3 sequence is 15 residues long. V lost 4 bases and J lost 2, with 13 bases in between. CDR1 and CDR2 from the germline V gene are SGHKS and YYEKEE (reference sequence).

There are a few counts of this clone. This chain connects TRBV4-2 to TRBJ1-1, with no clear D. The CDR3 consists of 14 residues. The V gene lost 0 bases and the J gene lost 0 bases, with 5 bases spanning the gap. Germline CDR1 reads LGHNA; CDR2 reads YNFKEQ. Written as DNA, the CDR3 is TGTGCCAGCAGCCAAGATCCGCTGAACACTGAAGCTTTCTTT. Its protein is CASSQDPLNTEAFF.

The chain links TRBV7-2 to TRBJ2-1, with no clear D. CDR1 and CDR2 (germline): SGHTA, FQGNSA. V gave up 0 bases and J gave up 5 bases, with 11 bases separating them. The CDR3 runs to 15 residues. CDR3 bases: TGTGCCAGCAGCTTAGCGCTTGCGCCGAACAATGAGCAGTTCTTC. Translation gives CASSLALAPNNEQFF.

This clone appeared a single time. The chain has TRBV7-9 and TRBJ2-7; D may be TRBD1 or TRBD2 (5 bases each). The CDR3 is 12 residues long. Per germline, CDR1 SEHNR and CDR2 FQNEAQ (reference sequence). V lost 5 bases and J 4 bases, leaving 9 bases between the germline ends. The CDR3 loop reads CASSRDGYEQYF. CDR3 DNA: TGTGCCAGCAGCAGGGACGGTTACGAGCAGTACTTC.

This chain uses TRBV27 with TRBJ2-5, with 8 positions matching TRBD1. Trimming cost V 5 bases and J 2 bases; bases outside gene matches: 10. The V gene's germline CDR1 is MNHEY and CDR2 SMNVEV (reference sequence). The CDR3 is made up of 16 amino acids. The CDR3 DNA follows: TGTGCCAGCAGTCCGTGGACAGGGAGTAAACAAGAGACCCAGTACTTC. As protein: CASSPWTGSKQETQYF.